Listed here are 21 T cell receptor beta chains from one sample, sequenced in a study of T cells in Graves' hyperthyroidism and ophthalmopathy. Amplification of TCR beta CDR3 regions was performed using RNA transcripts as template. TCR CDR3 underwent first-round RT-PCR with the HTBI primer set. TCRdb called the multiplex PCR reads again in MiXCR, with one record for every CDR3 protein. The sample has under 600,000 distinct CDR3 sequences; approximately 16% are singletons. The source material was blood. All receptors derive from a woman aged 40 to 55 with Graves' ophthalmopathy.

This clonotype appeared many times. V usage is TRBV30 and J usage is TRBJ1-2, with D possibly TRBD1 on 5 matching bases. The CDR3 contains 13 residues. V was trimmed by 0 bases and J by 8 bases, leaving 13 bases between them. Per germline, CDR1 GTSNPN and CDR2 SVGIG (reference sequence). CDR3 nucleotides: TGTGCCTGGAGTGTACTTTCAGGGAGCGGCTACACCTTC. Translated: CAWSVLSGSGYTF. The whole variable domain, remainder taken from reference TRBV30 and TRBJ1-2, is SQTIHQWPATLVQPVGSPLSLECTVEGTSNPNLYWYRQAAGRGLQLLFYSVGIGQISSEVPQNLSASRPQDRQFILSSKKLLLSDSGFYLCAWSVLSGSGYTFGSGTRLTVV.

The chain employs TRBV7-3 and TRBJ2-3, with TRBD2 matching over 8 bases. Germline-derived CDR1 and CDR2 are SGHTA and FQGTGA. After removal of 3 bases from V and 1 base from J, the junction contained 3 bases not matched to a gene. This CDR3 is built from 15 residues. The CDR3 DNA follows: TGTGCCAGCAGCTTCAATAGCGGGGGCACAGATACGCAGTATTTT. The encoded protein is CASSFNSGGTDTQYF.

This clonotype showed up many times. The J gene is TRBJ1-2, the V gene TRBV5-1; D gene unclear. V was pared by 4 bases and J by 2 bases, with 9 bases between. Germline V lookup: CDR1 SGHRS, CDR2 YFSETQ. This CDR3 region has 13 residues. CDR3 residues: CASSIGRNYGYTF. The CDR3 bases are TGCGCCAGCAGCATAGGACGCAACTATGGCTACACCTTC. Filled out from reference TRBV5-1 and TRBJ1-2, the complete variable domain reads KAGVTQTPRYLIKTRGQQVTLSCSPISGHRSVSWYQQTPGQGLQFLFEYFSETQRNKGNFPGRFSGRQFSNSRSEMNVSTLELGDSALYLCASSIGRNYGYTFGSGTRLTVV.

This clonotype was recorded many times. V and J are TRBV20-1 and TRBJ2-7; no clear D. The CDR3 extends over 12 amino acids. Deletions cut 3 bases from V and 1 base from J, with 7 bases between. The germline CDR1 and CDR2 sequences are DFQATT and SNEGSKA (reference sequence). The CDR3 sequence: CSARSQSYEQYF. CDR3 DNA sequence: TGCAGTGCTAGGTCTCAGTCCTACGAGCAGTACTTC.

This rearrangement joins TRBV4-1 to TRBJ2-3, with a possible D match to TRBD2 (6 bases). V lost 0 bases and J lost 1, with 23 bases in between. Per germline, CDR1 MGHRA and CDR2 YSYEKL. The CDR3 loop spans 20 amino acids. As DNA, the CDR3 is TGCGCCAGCAGCCAAGAACGAGACGGGGACTTCGTCCCCTGCACAGATACGCAGTATTTT. Its translation is CASSQERDGDFVPCTDTQYF.

The V gene is TRBV12-3 or TRBV12-4, the J gene TRBJ2-1; 8 bases map to TRBD2. The junction had 8 bases not matched to a gene; V was cut back by 3 bases and J by 7 bases. There are 15 residues in the CDR3. The CDR3 DNA is TGTGCCAGCAGTTTCGGAGCGGGAGATCGGAATGAGCAGTTCTTC. Its translation is CASSFGAGDRNEQFF.

This clonotype was observed at least ten times. This chain connects TRBV5-1 to TRBJ2-7; D possibly corresponds to TRBD2 (6 bases). Looked up from germline, CDR1 is SGHRS and CDR2 is YFSETQ. The CDR3 consists of 16 residues. Trimming left V 3 bases short and J 2 bases short, with 18 bases between. CDR3 coding DNA: TGCGCCAGCAGCTACGGTGGGGGGTTTGAAGCCTACGAGCAGTACTTC. This translates into CASSYGGGFEAYEQYF.

Many counts were recorded for this clonotype. The chain recombines TRBV6-1 with TRBJ2-7; D gene unclear. The CDR3 spans 14 residues. Per germline, CDR1 MNHNS and CDR2 SASEGT. Trimming removed 6 bases from V and 3 bases from J, with 15 bases in between. Here the CDR3 reads CASRTGTEYYEQYF. DNA for the CDR3: TGTGCCAGCAGGACCGGTACAGAGTACTACGAGCAGTACTTC.

This clonotype has at least ten counts. This chain joins TRBV5-1 and TRBJ2-1; D ambiguous. CDR1 SGHRS and CDR2 YFSETQ come from the germline V gene. The CDR3 runs to 14 residues. Trimming pared 0 bases from V and 6 bases from J, leaving 10 bases between. The CDR3 DNA sequence: TGCGCCAGCAGCTTGGCGGTGGGGTCCAATGAGCAGTTCTTC. This encodes CASSLAVGSNEQFF.

In its sample, this clonotype was seen many times. This sequence joins TRBV18 and TRBJ2-7, with 14 bases aligning to TRBD2. CDR1 is KGHSH and CDR2 is LQKENI in the germline V gene. The CDR3 consists of 15 residues. V was pared by 4 bases and J by 7 bases, with 6 bases of the junction left unmatched. CDR3 sequence reads: CASSRTSGRPEEQYF. In nucleotides, the CDR3 is TGTGCCAGCTCACGGACTAGCGGGAGGCCGGAAGAGCAGTACTTC.

This clonotype occurred a few times. The V and J genes are TRBV2 and TRBJ1-2; possible D gene TRBD1, 5 bases. CDR3 size: 12 residues. Germline loops: CDR1 SNHLY, CDR2 FYNNEI. Trimming left V 3 bases short and J 8 bases short, with 10 bases between. The CDR3 spells CASSDYRGGYTF. The DNA for the CDR3 is TGTGCCAGCAGTGATTATAGGGGAGGCTACACCTTC.

Many counts were recorded for this clonotype. V gene TRBV2 combines with J gene TRBJ2-1, with 9 nucleotides matching TRBD2. V lost 4 bases and J lost 6; bases outside the gene matches: 16. Germline lookup yields CDR1 SNHLY and CDR2 FYNNEI. This CDR3 contains 18 residues. This CDR3 reads CASSVRLAVPWLINEQFF. The CDR3 DNA reads TGTGCCAGCAGTGTTAGACTAGCGGTACCGTGGTTGATCAATGAGCAGTTCTTC.

The genes are TRBV28 and TRBJ1-5, with D tentatively TRBD1 (5 bases). The CDR3 totals 12 residues. The V gene's germline CDR1 is MDHEN and CDR2 SYDVKM. Trimming left V 7 bases short and J 7 bases short, with 11 bases between. The CDR3, as DNA: TGTGCCAGCATAGGGGACGTGCAGCCCCAGCATTTT. Protein sequence: CASIGDVQPQHF.

This clonotype was detected ten times or more. V usage is TRBV29-1 and J usage is TRBJ2-3, with no clear D. Germline CDR1 reads SQVTM; CDR2 reads ANQGSEA. The CDR3 consists of 13 residues. Trimming pared 8 bases from V and 0 bases from J, leaving 12 bases between. The CDR3 loop is CSLAGLSTDTQYF. For the CDR3, the DNA is TGCAGCCTTGCAGGCCTTAGCACAGATACGCAGTATTTT.

Note on this clonotype: This may stem from a read error, because a much larger clone lies one nucleotide away. The V call is TRBV12-3 or TRBV12-4, the J call TRBJ2-1, with 9 positions matching TRBD1. Trimming cost V 3 bases and J 8 bases; bases outside gene matches: 8. The CDR3 sequence is 15 residues long. The CDR3 DNA reads as TGTGCCAGCAGTTTCGACGGGACAGGGAAAGATGAGCAGTTCTTC. Its translation is CASSFDGTGKDEQFF.

This clonotype occurred many times. The rearrangement links TRBV28 to TRBJ1-5; 9 nucleotides agree with TRBD1. The CDR3 runs 15 residues. V lost 6 bases and J lost 5; bases outside the gene matches: 8. Germline V gives CDR1 MDHEN, CDR2 SYDVKM. CDR3 bases: TGTGCCAGCAGCCCTACAGGGGGCCAGGATCAGCCCCAGCATTTT. Translating gives CASSPTGGQDQPQHF.

This clonotype has at least ten counts. The genes are TRBV3-1 and TRBJ2-5; TRBD2 aligns across 8 bases. The germline V gene encodes CDR1 LGHDT and CDR2 YNNKEL (reference sequence). V lost 3 bases, J lost 3 bases, and 3 bases stayed unmatched. The CDR3 extends over 14 amino acids. The CDR3 DNA sequence: TGTGCCAGCAGCCAGTCGGGGGGGGAAGAGACCCAGTACTTC. Its protein product is CASSQSGGEETQYF.

This clonotype was recorded a few times. This chain links TRBV5-1 with TRBJ1-1, with D possibly matching TRBD1 (6 bases). Per the germline V gene, CDR1 is SGHRS and CDR2 is YFSETQ. The CDR3 contains 15 residues. V was shortened by 4 bases and J by 1 base, with 14 bases between the two germline ends. CDR3 coding DNA: TGCGCCAGCAGCACCGGACAGCACTCGAACACTGAAGCTTTCTTT. Translated, it gives CASSTGQHSNTEAFF.

This clonotype was seen ten or more times. The chain uses TRBV3-1 and TRBJ1-4, with D possibly being TRBD1 (5 bases). The germline V gene has CDR1 LGHDT and CDR2 YNNKEL (reference sequence). The V gene lost 4 bases and the J gene lost 8 bases, with 11 bases spanning the gap. This CDR3 has 13 residues. CDR3 sequence reads: CASSRDLGEKLFF. The CDR3 nucleotides are TGTGCCAGCAGCCGGGACTTGGGGGAAAAACTGTTTTTT.

This clonotype was seen a handful of times. This rearrangement joins TRBV7-9 to TRBJ2-3; 11 nucleotides line up with TRBD1. Germline CDR1 and CDR2: SEHNR and FQNEAQ (reference sequence). Germline trimming cut 2 bases from V and 0 bases from J; bases unmatched to any gene: 10. The CDR3 runs to 19 residues. The CDR3 loop reads CASSLHGTGGRISTDTQYF. The CDR3 region has the DNA TGTGCCAGCAGCTTACATGGGACAGGGGGAAGAATTAGCACAGATACGCAGTATTTT.

This clonotype was seen many times. The chain couples TRBV2 to TRBJ2-1, with TRBD2 as a possible D gene (6 bases). The germline V gene has CDR1 SNHLY and CDR2 FYNNEI. CDR3 length: 12 amino acids. Trimming stripped 5 bases from V and 10 bases from J, with 12 bases between. The CDR3 bases are TGTGCCAGCAGTAAGGGAGGTTACGAGCAGTTCTTC. Its protein product is CASSKGGYEQFF.